Described below is a single T cell receptor beta chain sequence and its context. The antigen remains unidentified. This entry comes from a study of somatic mutations in cytotoxic T cells in rheumatoid arthritis. About the study: Selected T-cell populations stained with V beta antibodies were isolated by flow sorting to nearly 100% purity; these included V beta1+ cells subjected to TCRB sequencing. Study observations and caveats: Rheumatoid arthritis patients, but not healthy controls, exhibited increasing CD8+ clonality with age. CD8+ T-cell clonality showed no significant difference between rheumatoid arthritis patients and age-matched healthy controls.

CDR1 is SNHLY, CDR2 FYNNEI, per germline. This CDR3 has 13 amino acids. Trimming shortened V by 6 bases and J by 1 base, and 8 bases separated the two germline ends. TCRdb's table, derived via immunoSEQ multiplex PCR, lists solely in-frame clones and lacks some. The sample consists of over 10,000 clones, less than 85% of them appearing once. The sequenced sample consisted of CD8+ T cells sorted from blood. The receptor's source is a woman aged 40 to 50 in good health. The chain links TRBV2 to TRBJ2-3; D might be TRBD1 (6 bases). As DNA, the CDR3 is TGTGCCAGCAGGGACAGTCGCACAGATACGCAGTATTTT. This sequence encodes CASRDSRTDTQYF.